Following are 18 T cell receptor beta chains from one sample sequenced in a study of T cells in Graves' hyperthyroidism and ophthalmopathy. RNA transcripts were the template for amplifying TCR beta CDR3 regions. TCR CDR3 underwent first-round RT-PCR with the HTBI primer set. In TCRdb, the multiplex PCR reads were re-called with MiXCR into one record per CDR3 protein. This sample carries hundreds of thousands of distinct CDR3 sequences, around 14% of them seen once, and the ten largest clones take 30% to 35%. Sequencing was carried out using blood. The receptors here all came from a woman aged 25 to 39 with Graves' hyperthyroidism.

This clonotype showed up many times. The gene calls are TRBV28 and TRBJ2-1, with D uncertain. This CDR3 comprises 15 residues. Germline loops: CDR1 MDHEN, CDR2 SYDVKM. CDR3 in amino acids: CATYKAVSSYNEQFF. The CDR3 DNA reads as TGTGCTACTTACAAGGCGGTGAGCTCCTACAATGAGCAGTTCTTC.

The rearrangement joins TRBV2 to TRBJ2-5; TRBD2 might be the D (6 bases). The CDR3 is 13 amino acids. Germline V gives CDR1 SNHLY, CDR2 FYNNEI. V gave up 7 bases and J gave up 2 bases, with 11 bases separating them. Here the CDR3 DNA reads TGTGCCAGCATGGGGGGTAGACAAGAGACCCAGTACTTC. As protein: CASMGGRQETQYF. Looking up the rest from reference TRBV2 and TRBJ2-5 gives the full variable domain: EPEVTQTPSHQVTQMGQEVILRCVPISNHLYFYWYRQILGQKVEFLVSFYNNEISEKSEIFDDQFSVERPDGSNFTLKIRSTKLEDSAMYFCASMGGRQETQYFGPGTRLLVL.

This clonotype was recorded many times. This sequence joins TRBV28 and TRBJ2-7; D is ambiguous. CDR3 size: 14 residues. Looked up from germline, CDR1 is MDHEN and CDR2 is SYDVKM. The V end was cut by 7 bases, the J end by 0 bases, with 13 bases between. CDR3 protein: CASNLGGLSYEQYF. In DNA, the CDR3 is TGTGCCAGCAATCTCGGCGGCCTCTCCTACGAGCAGTACTTC.

This clonotype was detected ten times or more. The V gene is TRBV6-1, the J gene TRBJ1-1, with no clear D. Germline V gene sequence: CDR1 MNHNS, CDR2 SASEGT. The CDR3 totals 14 residues. V was shortened by 2 bases and J by 0 bases, with 7 bases between the two germline ends. The CDR3: CASSESVMNTEAFF. The CDR3 coding sequence is TGTGCCAGCAGTGAATCGGTGATGAACACTGAAGCTTTCTTT.

This clonotype was detected a few times. This chain links TRBV7-3 with TRBJ2-6; possible D gene TRBD1, 5 bases. CDR3 length equals 15 residues. V was shortened by 3 bases and J by 4 bases, with 10 bases between the two germline ends. Per the germline V gene, CDR1 is SGHTA and CDR2 is FQGTGA. The CDR3, as DNA: TGTGCCAGCAGCTTGACCGCAGGGGGGGCCAACGTCCTGACTTTC. It encodes CASSLTAGGANVLTF.

This clonotype has just a few counts. The V call is TRBV7-6, the J call TRBJ2-2; 10 nucleotides match TRBD2. From germline, CDR1 is SGHVS and CDR2 FNYEAQ. Unmatched junction bases numbered 8, after V lost 6 bases and J lost 1 base. The CDR3 totals 17 residues. Written as DNA, the CDR3 is TGTGCCAGCAGACAAACACTAGCGGGGAAGAACACCGGGGAGCTGTTTTTT. This codes for CASRQTLAGKNTGELFF.

This clonotype has ten or more counts. V usage is TRBV11-2 and J usage is TRBJ2-3; TRBD1 agrees at 11 bases. Germline V gene data show CDR1 as SGHAT and CDR2 as FQNNGV. The J segment lost 0 bases and the V segment lost 6 bases, leaving 11 bases of the junction unmatched. CDR3 length: 18 amino acids. The CDR3 region has the DNA TGTGCCAGCAGGCCCGGGACAGGGGGTTACACTAGCACAGATACGCAGTATTTT. Translating it yields CASRPGTGGYTSTDTQYF.

The rearrangement uses TRBV7-9 and TRBJ1-3, with D unclear. The V end was cut by 0 bases, the J end by 4 bases, with 10 bases between. This CDR3 has 15 residues. The V gene's germline CDR1 is SEHNR and CDR2 FQNEAQ (reference sequence). CDR3 bases: TGTGCCAGCAGCTTAGCTGGCGGATCGGGAAACACCATATATTTT. Protein product: CASSLAGGSGNTIYF.

The chain is built from TRBV7-2 and TRBJ2-1, with a possible D match to TRBD2 (5 bases). CDR1 and CDR2 from the germline V gene are SGHTA and FQGNSA. V shed 5 bases and J shed 5 bases, with 10 bases lying between them. The CDR3 sequence is 13 residues long. CDR3 region: CASSILVHNEQFF. The CDR3 region has the DNA TGTGCCAGCAGCATACTAGTCCACAATGAGCAGTTCTTC.

This clonotype was seen ten or more times. This chain links TRBV20-1 with TRBJ1-1, with a possible D match to TRBD1 (5 bases). Trimming removed 5 bases from V and 1 base from J, with 17 bases in between. Germline-derived CDR1 and CDR2 are DFQATT and SNEGSKA (reference sequence). This CDR3 region has 15 residues. In DNA form, the CDR3 reads TGCAGTGCTGAACCCCGACAGAATCGGAACACTGAAGCTTTCTTT. The encoded protein is CSAEPRQNRNTEAFF.

The chain uses TRBV7-9 and TRBJ2-1; unclear D gene. V was shortened by 8 bases and J by 7 bases, with 9 bases between the two germline ends. The CDR3 length is 11 residues. Germline-derived CDR1 and CDR2 are SEHNR and FQNEAQ (reference sequence). This chain's CDR3 is CASAASNEQFF. DNA for the CDR3: TGTGCCAGCGCAGCGTCTAATGAGCAGTTCTTC.

There are many counts of this clonotype. The V call is TRBV7-8, the J call TRBJ2-1; perhaps TRBD1 as D (6 bases). The CDR3 has 18 residues. CDR1 and CDR2 from the germline V gene are SGHVS and FQNEAQ. The V gene lost 1 base and the J gene lost 0 bases, with 16 bases spanning the gap. The CDR3 DNA follows: TGTGCCAGCAGCTTAGTAGCCAGGGGCGGAAGCTCCTACAATGAGCAGTTCTTC. Amino acids: CASSLVARGGSSYNEQFF.

This clonotype appeared a few times. V and J are TRBV5-1 and TRBJ2-6; D gene unclear. The germline V gene encodes CDR1 SGHRS and CDR2 YFSETQ. The CDR3 is 14 residues long. V was trimmed by 4 bases and J by 2 bases, leaving 7 bases between them. CDR3 amino acids: CASSHEAGANVLTF. The CDR3, as DNA: TGCGCCAGCAGCCACGAGGCTGGGGCCAACGTCCTGACTTTC.

At least ten counts were recorded for this clonotype. The V and J genes are TRBV28 and TRBJ1-1, with D perhaps TRBD1 (6 bases). V was shortened by 7 bases and J by 6 bases, with 18 bases between the two germline ends. The CDR3 is made up of 14 amino acids. CDR1 is MDHEN and CDR2 is SYDVKM in the germline V gene. CDR3 in amino acids: CASNYWGQGAEAFF. The DNA for the CDR3 is TGTGCCAGCAATTACTGGGGGCAGGGCGCTGAAGCTTTCTTT.

V gene TRBV2 combines with J gene TRBJ2-1, with a tentative D call TRBD1 (6 bases). Germline V lookup: CDR1 SNHLY, CDR2 FYNNEI. This CDR3 spans 17 amino acids. V lost 1 base and J 11 bases, leaving 24 bases between the germline ends. CDR3 region: CASSEEQSGQVGNKQFF. The CDR3 region has the DNA TGTGCCAGCAGTGAAGAGCAGTCGGGACAAGTAGGGAATAAGCAGTTCTTC. Filled out from reference TRBV2 and TRBJ2-1, the complete variable domain reads EPEVTQTPSHQVTQMGQEVILRCVPISNHLYFYWYRQILGQKVEFLVSFYNNEISEKSEIFDDQFSVERPDGSNFTLKIRSTKLEDSAMYFCASSEEQSGQVGNKQFFGPGTRLTVL.

This clonotype has a count of ten or more. The V gene is TRBV2, the J gene TRBJ2-3, with D perhaps TRBD2 (5 bases). There are 16 residues in the CDR3. Germline-derived CDR1 and CDR2 are SNHLY and FYNNEI. Trimming shortened V by 0 bases and J by 2 bases, and 12 bases separated the two germline ends. In DNA, the CDR3 is TGTGCCAGCAGTGAAGCCAGACCGGGATTCACAGATACGCAGTATTTT. Translating it yields CASSEARPGFTDTQYF.

This clonotype was counted a few times. The chain has TRBV2 and TRBJ1-5; TRBD1 is a possible D gene (6 bases). Germline lookup yields CDR1 SNHLY and CDR2 FYNNEI. Deletions cut 8 bases from V and 5 bases from J, with 28 bases between. The CDR3 consists of 18 residues. The chain's CDR3 is CASRSGSRLRGMDQPQHF. Here the CDR3 DNA reads TGTGCCAGCCGAAGTGGGAGCCGACTGAGGGGGATGGATCAGCCCCAGCATTTT.

This clonotype has a handful of counts. The CDR3: CASSPTTSLGYTF. CDR3 DNA: TGTGCCAGCAGCCCAACGACTTCGCTTGGCTACACCTTC. This sequence joins TRBV27 and TRBJ1-2; D is unresolved. Trimming took off 6 bases at V and 7 bases at J, with 15 bases between the two ends. The CDR3 length is 13 residues. Germline CDR1 and CDR2: MNHEY and SMNVEV (reference sequence).